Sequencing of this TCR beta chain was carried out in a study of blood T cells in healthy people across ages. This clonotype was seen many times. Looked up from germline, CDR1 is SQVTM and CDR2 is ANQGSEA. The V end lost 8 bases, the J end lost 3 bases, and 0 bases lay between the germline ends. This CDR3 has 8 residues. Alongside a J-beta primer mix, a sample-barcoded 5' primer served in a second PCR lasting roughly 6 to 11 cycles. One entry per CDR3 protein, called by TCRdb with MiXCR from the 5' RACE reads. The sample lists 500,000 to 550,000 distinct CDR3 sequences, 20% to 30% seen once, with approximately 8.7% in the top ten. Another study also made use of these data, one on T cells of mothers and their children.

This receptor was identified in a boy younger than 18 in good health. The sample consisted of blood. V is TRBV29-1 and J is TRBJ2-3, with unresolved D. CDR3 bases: TGCAGCACAGATACGCAGTATTTT. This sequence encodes CSTDTQYF.